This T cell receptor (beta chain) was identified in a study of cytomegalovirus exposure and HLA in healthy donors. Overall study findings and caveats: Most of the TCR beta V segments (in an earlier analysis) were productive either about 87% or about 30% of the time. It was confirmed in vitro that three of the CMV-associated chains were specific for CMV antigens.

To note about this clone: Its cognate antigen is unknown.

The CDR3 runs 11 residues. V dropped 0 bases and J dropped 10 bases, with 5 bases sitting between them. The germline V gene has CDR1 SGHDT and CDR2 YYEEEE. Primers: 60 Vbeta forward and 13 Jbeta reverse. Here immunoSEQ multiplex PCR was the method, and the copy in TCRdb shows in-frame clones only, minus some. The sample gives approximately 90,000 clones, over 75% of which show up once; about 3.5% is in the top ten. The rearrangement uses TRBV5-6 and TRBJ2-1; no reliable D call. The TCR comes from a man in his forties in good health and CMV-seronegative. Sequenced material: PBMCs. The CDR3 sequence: CASSLVGEQFF. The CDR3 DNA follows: TGTGCCAGCAGCTTGGTCGGGGAGCAGTTCTTC.